These T cell receptor beta chains were read from a single sample in a study of technical replicates of blood from several donors. Only in-frame clones appear in the TCRdb table, and some are missing; sequencing was by immunoSEQ multiplex PCR. The table lists around 100,000 clones, nearly 96% of them singletons. Input material: T cells isolated from PBMCs. These receptors came from a human donor in good health. Both conserved end residues are part of each CDR3. The D gene is left open where the match is weak. Where a row states a size, it is once, few, many or the class of an expanded clone; other rows omit it.

D gene	V gene	J gene	clone size	CDR3 DNA	CDR3 protein
TRBD2	TRBV28	TRBJ2-1	.	TGTGCCAGCGTGACCCTAGCGGGAGGAGTAGATGAGCAGTTCTTC	CASVTLAGGVDEQFF
.	TRBV20-1	TRBJ2-7	.	TGCAGTGCTCCCCTAGGTGGCGAGCAGTACTTC	CSAPLGGEQYF
.	TRBV5-1	TRBJ2-7	.	TGCGCCAGCAGCTTGGAAGGCAGGGGGGTTTACGAGCAGTACTTC	CASSLEGRGVYEQYF
.	TRBV5-6	TRBJ2-6	.	TGTGCCAGCAGCTTGGGCGACGTACTGCTCAGGGGGGCCAACGTCCTGACTTTC	CASSLGDVLLRGANVLTF
TRBD1	TRBV19	TRBJ1-2	.	TGTGCCAGTAGTATAACCGGGACAGGGGACTATGGCTACACCTTC	CASSITGTGDYGYTF
.	TRBV30	TRBJ1-5	.	TGTGCCTGGAGTGTACGGGGGGTGAGGAGCAATCAGCCCCAGCATTTT	CAWSVRGVRSNQPQHF
TRBD1	TRBV2	TRBJ1-1	.	TGTGCCAGCAGTGAAGGGACAGGGGCCTCTGAAGCTTTCTTT	CASSEGTGASEAFF
.	TRBV7-5	TRBJ2-7	.	TGTGTCAGAAGCCCCCTCGGCCGGGCGAGGGCGGGAGTTGGGGGCGAGCAGTACTTC	CVRSPLGRARAGVGGEQYF
.	TRBV6-6	TRBJ2-7	.	TGTGCCAGCAGTCCGTCCCCCCGGGACTTCCACTACGAGCAGTACTTC	CASSPSPRDFHYEQYF
.	TRBV27	TRBJ2-7	.	TGTGCCAGCAGCCAGGGGGGCGAGCAGTACTTC	CASSQGGEQYF
TRBD1	TRBV9	TRBJ1-1	.	TGTGCCAGCAGCGTAGTAAGGGGGCAAGCTTTCTTT	CASSVVRGQAFF
TRBD2	TRBV11-3	TRBJ2-2	once	TGTGCCAGCAGCCTCGAACCGCTCTCTAGCGGGGAAGACACCGGGGAGCTGTTTTTT	CASSLEPLSSGEDTGELFF
TRBD1	TRBV6-1	TRBJ1-2	.	TGTGCCAGTGGACAGGGGAACTATGGCTACACCTTC	CASGQGNYGYTF
.	TRBV5-1	TRBJ1-6	.	TGCGCCAGCAGCCTGGTGGCGACCCAGGGTGGTTCACCCCTCCACTTT	CASSLVATQGGSPLHF
.	TRBV27	TRBJ1-5	.	TGTGCCAGCAGCATGACGGGGGGGGTGTGGAATCAGCCCCAGCATTTT	CASSMTGGVWNQPQHF
.	TRBV2	TRBJ1-3	once	TGTGCCAGCATTTACCAGGGAAACACCATATATTTT	CASIYQGNTIYF
.	TRBV6-1	TRBJ2-1	.	TGTGCCAGCAGTGAATTTAGCGTACTCCGAACCTACAATGAGCAGTTCTTC	CASSEFSVLRTYNEQFF
TRBD2	TRBV4-1	TRBJ2-2	.	TGCGCCAGCAGCCAAGGAGGCCTAGCGGGAGTTGGAACCGGGGAGCTGTTTTTT	CASSQGGLAGVGTGELFF
TRBD1	TRBV28	TRBJ2-7	.	TGTGCCAGCAGTTTGGGCAGGGGGTACGAGCAGTACTTC	CASSLGRGYEQYF
.	TRBV30	TRBJ1-2	.	TGTGCATCCCACAGGGCGGGGGGGTATGGCTACACCTTC	CASHRAGGYGYTF
TRBD2	TRBV27	TRBJ2-2	.	TGTGCCAGCACTAGGGGGGGTAGCGGGAGGTGGTTCACCGGGGAGCTGTTTTTT	CASTRGGSGRWFTGELFF
TRBD2	TRBV11-2	TRBJ2-7	.	TGTGCCAGCAGCTACGGACTAGCAGGTGACGAGCAGTACTTC	CASSYGLAGDEQYF
TRBD2	TRBV13	TRBJ2-2	.	TGTGCCAGCAGCTACTCCGGGACTAGCTCCACCGGGGAGCTGTTTTTT	CASSYSGTSSTGELFF
.	TRBV6-6	TRBJ2-1	.	TGTGCCAGCGCGAAACCAAGCTCCTACAATGAGCAGTTCTTC	CASAKPSSYNEQFF
.	TRBV6-5	TRBJ2-4	.	TGTGCCAGCAGTCAGGGGAACATTCAGTACTTC	CASSQGNIQYF
TRBD1	TRBV5-4	TRBJ2-5	.	TGTGCCAGCAGCCTCGACAGGGCAGAGACCCAGTACTTC	CASSLDRAETQYF
TRBD1	TRBV19	TRBJ1-2	.	TGTGCCAGTAGTATCGGACAGGGCTATGGCTACACCTTC	CASSIGQGYGYTF
.	TRBV19	TRBJ2-1	.	TGTGCCAGTAGCGCCGGACACTGGCAGTTCTTC	CASSAGHWQFF
.	TRBV28	TRBJ1-1	.	TGTGCCAGCAGTCCCCTCTTTACGGGGGGCTGGAACACTGAAGCTTTCTTT	CASSPLFTGGWNTEAFF
TRBD2	TRBV4-2	TRBJ2-7	.	TGTGCCAGCAGCCAAGAGGTTTCGAGCGGGGGGTACGAGCAGTACTTC	CASSQEVSSGGYEQYF
TRBD1	TRBV28	TRBJ1-2	.	TGTGCCAGCAGTTTGACAACAGGGGGCCCTAACTATGGCTACACCTTC	CASSLTTGGPNYGYTF
TRBD2	TRBV28	TRBJ2-1	.	TGTGCCAGCACGGGACCAGGGGTAATACTAGCGGGAGGCCACAATGAGCAGTTCTTC	CASTGPGVILAGGHNEQFF
.	TRBV11-2	TRBJ1-4	.	TGTGCCAGCAGCGTTAGCGGGGGTAGTGGGGAAAAACTGTTTTTT	CASSVSGGSGEKLFF
.	TRBV5-4	TRBJ2-1	.	TGTGCCAGCAGCCTACGCCGGGGGTACAATGAGCAGTTCTTC	CASSLRRGYNEQFF
.	TRBV6-5	TRBJ2-7	.	TGTGCCAGCAGTGGGGGAGGTAGCGGCTCCTACGAGCAGTACTTC	CASSGGGSGSYEQYF
TRBD2	TRBV5-1	TRBJ2-5	few	TGCGCCAGCAGGGAAGCGGGCGGGAGGACCCAGTACTTC	CASREAGGRTQYF
.	TRBV11-3	TRBJ2-1	.	TGTGCCAGCAGCTTACGTTACAATGAGCAGTTCTTC	CASSLRYNEQFF
.	TRBV7-6	TRBJ2-1	.	TGTGCCAGCAGCGTATTGGGGGCTAAGAGTGAGCAGTTCTTC	CASSVLGAKSEQFF
TRBD2	TRBV7-2	TRBJ2-5	.	TGTGCCAGCAGCTTAGATTTGGTAGGGACTAGCGGGGAGACCCAGTACTTC	CASSLDLVGTSGETQYF
TRBD2	TRBV29-1	TRBJ2-7	.	TGCAGCGCATGTTTAGCGGGGCCGTCCTACGAGCAGTACTTC	CSACLAGPSYEQYF
.	TRBV18	TRBJ1-5	.	TGTGCCAGCTCACCACCGGGACAAGGGCGACAGCATTTT	CASSPPGQGRQHF
TRBD2	TRBV14	TRBJ2-2	.	TGTGCCAGCGGCCTAGGACTAGCGGGATCCCTCGGGGAGCTGTTTTTT	CASGLGLAGSLGELFF
TRBD2	TRBV7-9	TRBJ2-5	once	TGTGCCAGCAGCCAAGGGACTAGCGGGGGGATCCAAGAGACCCAGTACTTC	CASSQGTSGGIQETQYF
TRBD2	TRBV18	TRBJ2-7	.	TGTGCCAGCTCGCCCCCGGGGGGGGCTCCCTACGAGCAGTACTTC	CASSPPGGAPYEQYF
.	TRBV19	TRBJ1-1	.	TGTGCCAGTAGTACGATAACAGGGAAGGACACTGAAGCTTTCTTT	CASSTITGKDTEAFF
TRBD2	TRBV7-3	TRBJ2-3	.	TGTGCCAGCAGCCCCGGGACTAGCGGGGGGCGGTTTACAGATACGCAGTATTTT	CASSPGTSGGRFTDTQYF
.	TRBV7-9	TRBJ2-7	.	TGTGCCAGCAGCCTTGGTGCCGCGGGGGCCTACTCCTACGAGCAGTACTTC	CASSLGAAGAYSYEQYF
TRBD1	TRBV7-3	TRBJ2-3	.	TGTGCCAGCAGCTCCTCGGGGACAGGGGGCACAGATACGCAGTATTTT	CASSSSGTGGTDTQYF
TRBD1	TRBV27	TRBJ2-7	.	TGTGCCAGCAGTTTAAGTTCGGGACAGGGCTACGAGCAGTACTTC	CASSLSSGQGYEQYF
TRBD1	TRBV6-1	TRBJ1-5	.	TGTGCCAGCAGTGAAGGGACAGGGGCTTATAGCAATCAGCCCCAGCATTTT	CASSEGTGAYSNQPQHF